These 32 T cell receptor beta chains originate from one sample sequenced in a study of blood T cell repertoires in COVID-19. Sequencing used immunoSEQ multiplex PCR; TCRdb keeps in-frame clones, though not all of them. The repertoire holds 250,000 to 350,000 clones, with approximately 83% as singletons. The sample comprised PBMCs or T cells enriched from blood (not recorded which). These TCRs come from a woman between 25 and 40 years old who had recovered from COVID-19.

The chain couples TRBV19 to TRBJ2-7; TRBD1 might be the D (5 bases). The V and J ends lost 6 bases and 0 bases respectively, with 6 bases between them. CDR1 and CDR2 from the germline V gene are LNHDA and SQIVND (reference sequence). The CDR3 has 12 residues. The CDR3 is CASRDNSYEQYF. The CDR3 DNA follows: TGTGCCAGTAGGGACAACTCCTACGAGCAGTACTTC.

The J gene is TRBJ1-5, the V gene TRBV19, with unresolved D. Trimming took 6 bases from V and 3 from J, leaving 15 bases between them. The CDR3 has 15 amino acids. Per germline, CDR1 LNHDA and CDR2 SQIVND (reference sequence). CDR3 protein: CASSRGPQPNQPQHF. The CDR3 DNA is TGTGCCAGTAGCCGCGGGCCTCAACCCAATCAGCCCCAGCATTTT.

This chain connects TRBV11-1 to TRBJ1-1; D unresolved. The CDR3 is 15 residues long. Between the trimmed V and J ends, which lost 8 bases and 2 bases, there was a span of 18 bases. Germline CDR1 reads SGHAT; CDR2 reads FQDESV (reference sequence). CDR3 amino acids: CASRRTDLANTEAFF. DNA for the CDR3: TGTGCCAGCCGAAGGACTGACCTAGCCAACACTGAAGCTTTCTTT.

The chain joins TRBV28 to TRBJ1-6, with no clear D. V was cut by 6 bases and J by 1 base, with 7 bases left in between. The CDR3 extends over 14 amino acids. Germline assignment: CDR1 MDHEN and CDR2 SYDVKM. CDR3 sequence reads: CASRLGSYNSPLHF. The CDR3 DNA follows: TGTGCCAGCAGGCTAGGATCCTATAATTCACCCCTCCACTTT.

Only one count was recorded for this clone. The chain employs TRBV10-3 and TRBJ1-2; the match to TRBD1 covers 9 bases. CDR1 and CDR2 from the germline V gene are ENHRY and SYGVKD. The CDR3 length is 15 residues. The junction had 8 bases not matched to a gene; V was cut back by 8 bases and J by 1 base. CDR3 sequence: CAIGGTGPFNYGYTF. In DNA, the CDR3 is TGTGCCATCGGAGGGACAGGGCCTTTTAACTATGGCTACACCTTC.

This clone appeared once. This sequence joins TRBV6-5 and TRBJ1-1, with D possibly TRBD1 on 5 matching bases. The germline V and J ends were trimmed by 4 bases and 1 base, with 16 bases remaining between them. This CDR3 has 16 amino acids. Germline CDR1 MNHEY, CDR2 SVGAGI. The CDR3 reads CASSSLGGTGNTEAFF. The CDR3 coding sequence is TGTGCCAGCAGTTCTTTGGGGGGGACGGGGAACACTGAAGCTTTCTTT.

This clone was seen a few times. The rearrangement joins TRBV9 to TRBJ1-4; no reliable D call. Germline V lookup: CDR1 SGDLS, CDR2 YYNGEE. The ends were cut back, 2 bases at V and 5 bases at J, with 13 bases in the middle. The CDR3 has 15 residues. The CDR3 coding sequence is TGTGCCAGCAGCGTGGAAGGAGGAACAAATGAAAAACTGTTTTTT. Translating it yields CASSVEGGTNEKLFF.

This clone was recorded only once. The J gene is TRBJ2-1, the V gene TRBV19; no clear D gene. CDR3 length equals 12 residues. Trimming shortened V by 5 bases and J by 10 bases, and 12 bases separated the two germline ends. From germline, CDR1 is LNHDA and CDR2 SQIVND (reference sequence). Here the CDR3 reads CASSLRSREQFF. In nucleotides, the CDR3 is TGTGCCAGTAGTCTGCGTTCACGAGAGCAGTTCTTC.

As regards this clone: Other DNA sequences in the same sample also yield this CDR3. The chain links TRBV19 to TRBJ1-1, with D perhaps TRBD1 (5 bases). V shed 5 bases and J shed 1 base, with 8 bases lying between them. The CDR3 is 13 amino acids. Per the germline V gene, CDR1 is LNHDA and CDR2 is SQIVND (reference sequence). In DNA form, the CDR3 reads TGTGCCAGTAGTCTTGACAGGAACACTGAAGCTTTCTTT. Translating gives CASSLDRNTEAFF.

This clone was observed a single time. The chain employs TRBV9 and TRBJ1-3, with 8 bases lining up with TRBD1. The CDR3 sequence is 18 residues long. Germline CDR1 reads SGDLS; CDR2 reads YYNGEE. V lost 4 bases to trimming and J lost 0 bases; unmatched junction nucleotides: 12. DNA of the CDR3: TGTGCCAGCAGCATTGACAGGGGAGGGTTAAGCTCTGGAAACACCATATATTTT. It yields the protein CASSIDRGGLSSGNTIYF.

The rearrangement uses TRBV7-9 and TRBJ2-5; 7 bases match TRBD2. Germline V CDR1 and CDR2: SEHNR, FQNEAQ (reference sequence). The CDR3 is made up of 16 amino acids. V was pared by 1 base and J by 4 bases, with 9 bases of the junction left unmatched. The CDR3 DNA follows: TGTGCCAGCAGCTTAGTTTGGGGGGGGATTGCAGAGACCCAGTACTTC. Protein: CASSLVWGGIAETQYF. Based on the CDR3 plus reference TRBV7-9 and TRBJ2-5, the full variable domain is DTGVSQNPRHKITKRGQNVTFRCDPISEHNRLYWYRQTLGQGPEFLTYFQNEAQLEKSRLLSDRFSAERPKGSFSTLEIQRTEQGDSAMYLCASSLVWGGIAETQYFGPGTRLLVL.

V usage is TRBV28 and J usage is TRBJ1-6; no clear D. The V and J ends lost 3 bases and 9 bases respectively, with 6 bases between them. Germline V gene sequence: CDR1 MDHEN, CDR2 SYDVKM. This CDR3 region has 12 residues. The CDR3, as DNA: TGTGCCAGCAGTTTTGGTAGTTCACCCCTCCACTTT. Amino acid sequence: CASSFGSSPLHF. Using reference TRBV28 and TRBJ1-6 for the parts outside the CDR3, the full variable domain is DVKVTQSSRYLVKRTGEKVFLECVQDMDHENMFWYRQDPGLGLRLIYFSYDVKMKEKGDIPEGYSVSREKKERFSLILESASTNQTSMYLCASSFGSSPLHFGNGTRLTVT.

This sequence joins TRBV7-9 and TRBJ2-7; tentative D call: TRBD2 (6 bases). The germline CDR1 and CDR2 sequences are SEHNR and FQNEAQ (reference sequence). Trimming took 4 bases from V and 4 from J, leaving 11 bases between them. The CDR3 spans 13 residues. In nucleotides, the CDR3 is TGTGCCAGCAGCTCGCCCGGGAGTTACGAGCAGTACTTC. It specifies CASSSPGSYEQYF.

The V and J genes are TRBV11-2 and TRBJ2-5; D not resolved. V was trimmed by 4 bases and J by 2 bases, leaving 8 bases between them. Germline-derived CDR1 and CDR2 are SGHAT and FQNNGV. The CDR3 is 13 residues long. The CDR3 spells CASSSRHQETQYF. For the CDR3, the DNA is TGTGCCAGCAGCTCGAGACATCAAGAGACCCAGTACTTC.

The CDR3 nucleotides are TGCAGTGCTAGCCCCCTAGGTCCGCAGTTCTTC. Residues: CSASPLGPQFF. The chain employs TRBV20-1 and TRBJ2-1; no definite D call. The germline CDR1 and CDR2 sequences are DFQATT and SNEGSKA (reference sequence). V gave up 3 bases and J gave up 12 bases, with 12 bases separating them. The CDR3 totals 11 residues.

CDR3 sequence: CASTNSGQGRTKGYTF. CDR3 nucleotide sequence: TGTGCCAGTACTAACTCCGGACAGGGGAGAACGAAAGGCTACACCTTC. The genes are TRBV19 and TRBJ1-2, with TRBD1 matching over 9 bases. The CDR3 contains 16 residues. Germline V gene sequence: CDR1 LNHDA, CDR2 SQIVND (reference sequence). The V and J ends lost 7 bases and 8 bases, in that order; junction bases with no gene match: 17.

J is TRBJ1-5 and V is TRBV28; the D is unclear. V gave up 5 bases and J gave up 2 bases, with 16 bases separating them. Per the germline V gene, CDR1 is MDHEN and CDR2 is SYDVKM. The CDR3 spans 16 residues. The CDR3 region has the DNA TGTGCCAGCAGTCTCTCCCGGGGATTCGGCAATCAGCCCCAGCATTTT. The encoded protein is CASSLSRGFGNQPQHF.

V usage is TRBV10-3 and J usage is TRBJ1-4; the match to TRBD1 covers 7 bases. CDR1 and CDR2 from the germline V gene are ENHRY and SYGVKD. The junction had 9 bases not matched to a gene; V was cut back by 10 bases and J by 7 bases. The CDR3 length is 13 residues. CDR3 nucleotides: TGTGCCACCGCCGGGACAGCGCTTGAAAAACTGTTTTTT. Its protein is CATAGTALEKLFF.

The chain carries TRBV5-6 and TRBJ1-6, with D unresolved. The CDR3 is made up of 16 amino acids. Germline V gene sequence: CDR1 SGHDT, CDR2 YYEEEE. Trimming left V 4 bases short and J 0 bases short, with 11 bases between. The CDR3 sequence is CASSPQIFSYNSPLHF. CDR3 DNA sequence: TGTGCCAGCAGCCCACAGATCTTCTCCTATAATTCACCCCTCCACTTT.

About this clone itself: One junction end does not reproduce the germline sequence, and a read error may be involved. V usage is TRBV11-2 and J usage is TRBJ1-2; 7 positions agree with TRBD1. Germline loops: CDR1 SGHAT, CDR2 FQNNGV. This CDR3 has 16 residues. The CDR3 nucleotides are TGTGCCAGCACCTTATGGCCGACAGGGCCCGGGTATGGCTACACCTTC. Protein product: CASTLWPTGPGYGYTF.

The V and J genes are TRBV2 and TRBJ2-1, with 9 bases matching TRBD2. Germline V lookup: CDR1 SNHLY, CDR2 FYNNEI. The length of the CDR3 is 14 residues. J lost 7 bases, V lost 4 bases, and 5 bases had no gene match. The DNA of the CDR3 is TGTGCCAGCAGTGTATCTAGCGGGATAAATGAGCAGTTCTTC. Protein: CASSVSSGINEQFF.

The rearrangement links TRBV20-1 to TRBJ2-5, with D perhaps TRBD1 (5 bases). With 5 bases removed from V and 5 bases from J, the gap between germline ends came to 9 bases. Germline-derived CDR1 and CDR2 are DFQATT and SNEGSKA (reference sequence). The length of the CDR3 is 11 residues. CDR3 nucleotide sequence: TGCAGTGCTGATAAGGGGGAGACCCAGTACTTC. As protein: CSADKGETQYF.

This clone was seen only a few times. This chain joins TRBV19 and TRBJ1-2; tentative D call: TRBD1 (6 bases). The CDR3 runs 15 residues. The ends were cut back, 6 bases at V and 7 bases at J, with 21 bases in the middle. Germline V gene sequence: CDR1 LNHDA, CDR2 SQIVND (reference sequence). The CDR3 nucleotides read TGTGCCAGTAGGACCTCGGACAGATCTCGGTCTGGCTACACCTTC. This gives the protein CASRTSDRSRSGYTF.

The CDR3 DNA sequence: TGTGCCACCAGTGATCCCGGGGGGGAGTGGTCGGGCTACACCTTC. Protein sequence: CATSDPGGEWSGYTF. This rearrangement joins TRBV24-1 to TRBJ1-2; tentative D call: TRBD1 (5 bases). The germline V gene encodes CDR1 KGHDR and CDR2 SFDVKD. The CDR3 extends over 15 amino acids. V was clipped by 3 bases and J by 8 bases, with 18 bases between them.

The gene calls are TRBV7-9 and TRBJ1-1; D possibly corresponds to TRBD1 (5 bases). This CDR3 is built from 13 residues. CDR1 and CDR2 from the germline V gene are SEHNR and FQNEAQ (reference sequence). The V gene lost 5 bases and the J gene lost 4 bases, with 11 bases spanning the gap. The CDR3 bases are TGTGCCAGCAGCCAGGCAGGGTCCACTGAAGCTTTCTTT. Translated, it gives CASSQAGSTEAFF.

The genes are TRBV21-1 and TRBJ1-6. TRBV21-1 is a listed pseudogene. The CDR3 is 20 residues long. The CDR3 coding sequence is TGTGCCAGCACCAGTTACGAATTATCGGGACTGCAGTCCCATTTTTCACCCCTCCACTTT. Translated, it gives CASTSYELSGLQSHFSPLHF.

The genes are TRBV19 and TRBJ2-1, with D unresolved. V was clipped by 5 bases and J by 0 bases, with 14 bases between them. Germline CDR1 and CDR2: LNHDA and SQIVND (reference sequence). This CDR3 comprises 16 residues. The CDR3 region is CASSQSHVGSYNEQFF. The CDR3 nucleotides read TGTGCCAGTAGTCAATCTCACGTCGGCTCCTACAATGAGCAGTTCTTC.

The chain is built from TRBV3-1 (or the pseudogene TRBV3-2) and TRBJ2-6, with D perhaps TRBD2 (5 bases). V dropped 1 base and J dropped 4 bases, with 11 bases sitting between them. Germline CDR1 reads LGHDT; CDR2 reads YNNKEL (reference sequence). The CDR3 spans 16 residues. CDR3 sequence: CASSQVGEWGANVLTF. CDR3 in DNA: TGTGCCAGCAGCCAAGTCGGGGAGTGGGGGGCCAACGTCCTGACTTTC.

The gene calls are TRBV28 and TRBJ1-5; possible D gene TRBD1, 5 bases. CDR3 size: 14 residues. Germline V gives CDR1 MDHEN, CDR2 SYDVKM. Trimming left V 5 bases short and J 0 bases short, with 8 bases between. CDR3 nucleotides: TGTGCCAGCAGTCGACAGTTTAGCAATCAGCCCCAGCATTTT. As protein: CASSRQFSNQPQHF.

This chain uses TRBV15 with TRBJ1-1, with 9 nucleotides matching TRBD1. Trimming took 3 bases from V and 12 from J; bases not matched to a gene: 17. Germline loops: CDR1 LNHNV, CDR2 YYDKDF (reference sequence). The CDR3 length is 16 residues. The CDR3 sequence is CATSSPEEGTTGGSFF. The CDR3 DNA reads TGTGCCACCAGCAGCCCGGAAGAGGGTACGACAGGGGGATCTTTCTTT.

The genes are TRBV6-5 and TRBJ2-6; D unclear. Germline CDR1 reads MNHEY; CDR2 reads SVGAGI. The ends were cut back, 0 bases at V and 0 bases at J, with 6 bases in the middle. The CDR3 contains 16 residues. The CDR3 nucleotides are TGTGCCAGCAGTTACTCTCCAGACTCTGGGGCCAACGTCCTGACTTTC. Residues: CASSYSPDSGANVLTF.

The chain combines TRBV25-1 with TRBJ2-1; 8 positions agree with TRBD2. The length of the CDR3 is 17 residues. Germline V gene lookup returns CDR1 MGHDK and CDR2 SYGVNS. V gave up 1 base and J gave up 1 base; unmatched junction bases: 6. This CDR3 is CASSELREGLSYNEQFF. The CDR3 region has the DNA TGTGCCAGCAGTGAATTACGGGAGGGCCTTTCCTACAATGAGCAGTTCTTC.